These 11 T cell receptor beta chains share one sample of origin, sequenced in a study of technical replicates of blood from several donors. The repertoire was sequenced with immunoSEQ multiplex PCR; TCRdb's copy has only in-frame clones and lacks some. This sample has fewer than 85,000 clones; 80% to 95% occur once, and the top ten carry about 0.37%. Sequencing was carried out using T cells isolated from PBMCs. Receptors were obtained from a human donor in good health.

The chain combines TRBV28 with TRBJ2-1, with TRBD1 as a possible D gene (5 bases). The germline CDR1 and CDR2 sequences are MDHEN and SYDVKM. The CDR3 is made up of 15 amino acids. V was cut by 5 bases and J by 4 bases, with 15 bases left in between. The DNA for the CDR3 is TGTGCCAGCAGTAACAGGAATCTCGTATACAATGAGCAGTTCTTC. It is translated as CASSNRNLVYNEQFF.

The rearrangement links TRBV7-9 to TRBJ2-3, with TRBD2 identical over 7 bases. The CDR3 contains 16 residues. Germline V lookup: CDR1 SEHNR, CDR2 FQNEAQ (reference sequence). After removal of 5 bases from V and 0 bases from J, the junction contained 8 bases not matched to a gene. CDR3 sequence reads: CASSIRTSISTDTQYF. In DNA, the CDR3 is TGTGCCAGCAGCATCCGGACTAGTATTAGCACAGATACGCAGTATTTT.

The V and J genes are TRBV7-2 and TRBJ1-5, with D tentatively TRBD1 (5 bases). The V end lost 1 base, the J end lost 2 bases, and 9 bases lay between the germline ends. The CDR3 is made up of 15 amino acids. Per the germline V gene, CDR1 is SGHTA and CDR2 is FQGNSA. The CDR3 is CASSLEDMGNQPQHF. The CDR3 nucleotides are TGTGCCAGCAGCTTAGAGGACATGGGCAATCAGCCCCAGCATTTT. The entire variable domain, with the rest obtained from reference TRBV7-2 and TRBJ1-5, is as follows: GAGVSQSPSNKVTEKGKDVELRCDPISGHTALYWYRQSLGQGLEFLIYFQGNSAPDKSGLPSDRFSAERTGGSVSTLTIQRTQQEDSAVYLCASSLEDMGNQPQHFGDGTRLSIL.

The chain joins TRBV6-4 to TRBJ1-1; D gene unclear. Trimming took 3 bases from V and 1 from J, leaving 6 bases between them. CDR3 length: 13 residues. In germline, CDR1 is MRHNA, CDR2 SNTAGT. The CDR3 loop reads CASSERENTEAFF. CDR3 in DNA: TGTGCCAGCAGTGAACGGGAGAACACTGAAGCTTTCTTT.

V gene TRBV18 combines with J gene TRBJ2-1; 12 positions agree with TRBD2. The CDR3 has 19 residues. V shed 2 bases, J shed 3 bases, and the junction held 11 bases outside the gene matches. Germline V gene data show CDR1 as KGHSH and CDR2 as LQKENI. The CDR3 sequence: CASSPDSPGLAGNYNEQFF. In DNA form, the CDR3 reads TGTGCCAGCTCACCAGATTCACCGGGACTAGCGGGTAACTACAATGAGCAGTTCTTC.

The chain couples TRBV30 to TRBJ2-3, with TRBD1 matching over 8 bases. Losses at the gene ends were 2 bases for V and 2 bases for J; bases not matched to a gene: 3. This CDR3 has 14 residues. Germline V gene sequence: CDR1 GTSNPN, CDR2 SVGIG (reference sequence). The CDR3 DNA is TGTGCCTGGAGTTGGACAGGGATCACAGATACGCAGTATTTT. This codes for CAWSWTGITDTQYF.

V is TRBV11-3 and J is TRBJ2-1; the D gene is possibly TRBD2 (5 bases). Deletions cut 6 bases from V and 6 bases from J, with 9 bases between. The CDR3 runs 12 residues. CDR1 and CDR2 (germline): SGHNT, YENEEA. In DNA form, the CDR3 reads TGTGCCAGCAGTGCACTAGGCAATGAGCAGTTCTTC. Protein product: CASSALGNEQFF.

The chain carries TRBV9 and TRBJ2-1; the D is unclear. Looked up from germline, CDR1 is SGDLS and CDR2 is YYNGEE. The V end lost 0 bases, the J end lost 0 bases, and 10 bases lay between the germline ends. The CDR3 runs 16 residues. As DNA, the CDR3 is TGTGCCAGCAGCGTAGCTGAGCATTCCTCCTACAATGAGCAGTTCTTC. Its protein is CASSVAEHSSYNEQFF. The full variable domain, with the rest looked up from reference TRBV9 and TRBJ2-1, is DSGVTQTPKHLITATGQRVTLRCSPRSGDLSVYWYQQSLDQGLQFLIQYYNGEERAKGNILERFSAQQFPDLHSELNLSSLELGDSALYFCASSVAEHSSYNEQFFGPGTRLTVL.

The chain carries TRBV19 and TRBJ2-7; the D is unclear. This CDR3 contains 13 residues. Trimming pared 2 bases from V and 1 base from J, leaving 6 bases between. Germline lookup yields CDR1 LNHDA and CDR2 SQIVND (reference sequence). CDR3 nucleotide sequence: TGTGCCAGTAGTATAAGCCCTTCCTACGAGCAGTACTTC. Protein product: CASSISPSYEQYF.

This sequence joins TRBV5-1 and TRBJ2-4; D remains unclear. CDR3 size: 15 residues. The germline gives CDR1 SGHRS, CDR2 YFSETQ. The V gene lost 0 bases and the J gene lost 3 bases, with 10 bases spanning the gap. For the CDR3, the DNA is TGCGCCAGCAGCTTGGACGCGGAAGGCAAAAACATTCAGTACTTC. Its translation is CASSLDAEGKNIQYF.

The chain uses TRBV28 and TRBJ2-7; 12 nucleotides line up with TRBD2. J was trimmed by 4 bases and V by 5 bases; bases with no gene match: 6. The CDR3 length is 15 residues. CDR1 is MDHEN, CDR2 SYDVKM, per germline. The CDR3 reads CASSLVGLAGYEQYF. The DNA for the CDR3 is TGTGCCAGCAGTCTTGTTGGACTAGCGGGATACGAGCAGTACTTC.